This T cell receptor (beta chain) was sequenced for a study of CD8+CD57+ T cells in acquired aplastic anemia listed by TCRdb under 2018. Notes on the research overall: On average, sorted CD4+ and CD8+ cells yielded about 3 ug of extracted DNA, with a range of roughly 0.18 to 27.4 ug. Mean read counts for healthy donor samples were 8.5 million to 10.8 million for CD4+ cells and around 11 million for CD8+ cells. The investigation overall reported the following: Some 31 CD8+ CDR3 sequences were shared between patients and controls but appeared highly expressed in patients and within their immunodominant clones. CD8+ Simpson's diversity did not differ significantly between patients and healthy controls (P=0.060).

TCR beta VDJ combination and CDR3 sequence profiling used genomic DNA as the template. TCR repertoire sequencing was run on an Illumina HiSeq 2000. As for the authors' bioinformatics: Repertoire assessment relied on Simpson's diversity index, CDR3 size and DJ length profiles, and TRBV/TRBJ rearrangement plots. The immunodominant clone was defined as the most abundant DNA sequence in deep sequencing data. CDR3 amino acid sequences were checked for sharing across subjects and were also compared against the VDJdb database and published repertoires. In-frame beta chains were kept once TCRdb had trimmed the public reads at Q25 with fastp and called clones with MiXCR. Merged by CDR3 protein, the rows form single entries marked with the most common genes and DNA. The V and J calls, along with clone size, are taken from TCRdb and not from the paper's own processing. The sample table lists around 150,000 distinct CDR3 sequences, around 41% of them with a count of one. 8% to 9.5% of the sample comes from the top ten.

In the germline V gene, CDR1 corresponds to SQVTM and CDR2 to ANQGSEA. The CDR3 sequence holds 19 residues, the cysteine and phenylalanine included. Here the CDR3 DNA is all that survives: 57 bases in frame from base 1. V loses 0 bases of germline sequence and J loses 6 bases, and the interval between the two ends is 29 bases. This clonotype was counted ten times or more. No antigen is known for it. No base-level quality is on record; no much larger clone is a single base apart. In the study, sorted CD4+ and CD8+ blood T cells from patients with severe aplastic anemia and from healthy subjects underwent deep sequencing of TCR repertoires. Ficoll-Paque density gradient centrifugation was used to isolate peripheral blood mononuclear cells. Before DNA was extracted, CD4+ and CD8+ T cells were sorted using either FACS or magnetic beads.

The receptor's source is a human donor in good health, serving as a control. Sequencing input: sorted CD4+, CD8+, or CD8+CD57+ T cells (not recorded which) from PBMCs. Recombination joined TRBV29-1 with TRBJ1-2; possibly the D gene is TRBD1, per 5 matching bases. The CDR3 here reads CSVEERGTLTAGSGHGYTF. The DNA sequence reads TGCAGCGTTGAAGAAAGAGGGACCTTGACAGCAGGGTCCGGGCATGGCTACACCTTC.